These 26 T cell receptor beta chains were sequenced from one sample in a study of T cells in Graves' hyperthyroidism and ophthalmopathy. Researchers took RNA transcripts and amplified the TCR beta CDR3 regions from them. HTBI primers were the set used in a first-round RT-PCR of the TCR CDR3. TCRdb ran MiXCR on the multiplex PCR reads and lists one entry per CDR3 protein. The data show approximately 380,000 distinct CDR3 sequences, about a fifth seen once. The sequencing sample was made of blood. These receptors all stem from a man in his late teens or twenties with Graves' ophthalmopathy.

The rearrangement joins TRBV15 to TRBJ1-2; 8 nucleotides match TRBD1. The junction had 11 bases not matched to a gene; V was cut back by 3 bases and J by 2 bases. Germline loops: CDR1 LNHNV, CDR2 YYDKDF (reference sequence). The CDR3 length is 17 residues. The CDR3 region is CATSSRGTGGTNYGYTF. The DNA for the CDR3 is TGTGCCACCAGCAGCCGGGGGACAGGTGGTACCAACTATGGCTACACCTTC.

V and J are TRBV20-1 and TRBJ2-7; 7 positions match TRBD2. Unmatched junction bases numbered 6, after V lost 5 bases and J lost 2 bases. Germline V lookup: CDR1 DFQATT, CDR2 SNEGSKA (reference sequence). The CDR3 totals 13 residues. The CDR3 DNA reads as TGCAGTGCTGGGGGGGTCCCGGCCTACGAGCAGTACTTC. Its protein product is CSAGGVPAYEQYF.

About this clonotype: This could be a read error, since a much larger clone is one nucleotide away. The chain is built from TRBV3-1 and TRBJ2-7; weak D call: TRBD2 (6 bases). This CDR3 spans 14 amino acids. Germline V gene data show CDR1 as LGHDT and CDR2 as YNNKEL (reference sequence). In nucleotides, the CDR3 is TGTGCCGGCAGCCAGGCGGGATCTGATTACGAGCAGTACTTC. The encoded protein is CAGSQAGSDYEQYF.

This chain links TRBV25-1 with TRBJ2-3; D might be TRBD2 (6 bases). CDR3 length equals 13 residues. CDR1 and CDR2 (germline): MGHDK, SYGVNS. Trimming took off 4 bases at V and 2 bases at J, with 7 bases between the two ends. In DNA form, the CDR3 reads TGTGCCAGCAGTGGGGGGGTCACAGATACGCAGTATTTT. It encodes CASSGGVTDTQYF.

The CDR3 sequence: CSVEVAPSNTGELFF. CDR3 nucleotide sequence: TGCAGCGTTGAAGTAGCTCCTTCGAACACCGGGGAGCTGTTTTTT. This sequence joins TRBV29-1 and TRBJ2-2; D gene ambiguous. The V gene lost 1 base and the J gene lost 0 bases, with 9 bases spanning the gap. Germline V gene sequence: CDR1 SQVTM, CDR2 ANQGSEA. CDR3 size: 15 residues.

This chain uses TRBV2 with TRBJ1-1, with 8 bases identical to TRBD1. CDR3 length equals 16 residues. V was clipped by 6 bases and J by 5 bases; unmatched bases: 14. The V gene's germline CDR1 is SNHLY and CDR2 FYNNEI. CDR3 nucleotide sequence: TGTGCCAGCAGCGCCCACCGGGTCAGGGGGCCAACTGAAGCTTTCTTT. Translation gives CASSAHRVRGPTEAFF.

Points on this clonotype: The junction differs from germline at one of its ends, possibly a read error. The genes are TRBV6-5 and TRBJ2-7; TRBD1 or TRBD2 may be the D gene (5 bases each). There are 16 residues in the CDR3. Germline CDR1 MNHEY, CDR2 SVGAGI. Here the CDR3 reads CTSSYLPGQGTREQYF. As DNA, the CDR3 is TGTACCAGCAGTTACCTCCCGGGGCAGGGAACCCGAGAGCAGTACTTC.

This clonotype was seen more than once but under ten times. This rearrangement joins TRBV6-1 to TRBJ2-1; 8 bases map to TRBD2. The germline V gene has CDR1 MNHNS and CDR2 SASEGT. The CDR3 covers 16 residues. With 6 bases clipped from V and 0 bases from J, the junction kept 7 bases outside the gene matches. The CDR3 here is CASREGAGDSYNEQFF. The DNA of the CDR3 is TGTGCCAGCAGAGAGGGAGCGGGGGACTCCTACAATGAGCAGTTCTTC.

This clonotype was detected ten times or more. This chain uses TRBV3-1 with TRBJ1-5; D is unclear. CDR3 length equals 13 residues. The V gene's germline CDR1 is LGHDT and CDR2 YNNKEL (reference sequence). Trimming took 5 bases from V and 7 from J, leaving 12 bases between them. Here the CDR3 DNA reads TGTGCCAGCAGCGCCGGACTGGGGCAGCCCCAGCATTTT. This sequence encodes CASSAGLGQPQHF.

The chain has TRBV7-9 and TRBJ1-1; 11 nucleotides line up with TRBD1. The ends lost 2 bases at V and 7 bases at J; junction bases unmatched: 3. CDR3 length equals 14 residues. Germline CDR1 is SEHNR and CDR2 is FQNEAQ (reference sequence). CDR3 amino acids: CASSLPDRGLEAFF. DNA for the CDR3: TGTGCCAGCAGCTTACCGGACAGGGGGCTTGAAGCTTTCTTT.

This clonotype was detected a few times. This chain uses TRBV10-3 with TRBJ2-3; 11 bases are a match to TRBD1. Germline values: CDR1 ENHRY, CDR2 SYGVKD. There are 13 residues in the CDR3. J gave up 4 bases and V 11 bases, and 5 bases lay outside the gene matches. The CDR3 region has the DNA TGTGCCGCTGGACAGGGGGCAGCAGATACGCAGTATTTT. Translation: CAAGQGAADTQYF.

V and J are TRBV9 and TRBJ2-2, with 7 bases fitting TRBD2. The CDR3 is 18 amino acids. J lost 2 bases, V lost 2 bases, and 12 bases had no gene match. CDR1 and CDR2 from the germline V gene are SGDLS and YYNGEE. CDR3 DNA sequence: TGTGCCAGCAGCGTGGTGTCGCGGGGGAGGCCCAACACCGGGGAGCTGTTTTTT. It translates to CASSVVSRGRPNTGELFF.

This clonotype has ten or more counts. The V and J genes are TRBV9 and TRBJ2-3, with D maybe TRBD2 (5 bases). The CDR3 covers 14 residues. Germline V CDR1 and CDR2: SGDLS, YYNGEE. V was cut by 0 bases and J by 6 bases, with 11 bases left in between. The CDR3 nucleotides read TGTGCCAGCAGCGTAGAGAGGGTTGAGGATACGCAGTATTTT. This encodes CASSVERVEDTQYF.

This rearrangement joins TRBV11-2 to TRBJ1-2, with D unclear. V shed 2 bases and J shed 8 bases, with 12 bases lying between them. Per the germline V gene, CDR1 is SGHAT and CDR2 is FQNNGV. There are 13 residues in the CDR3. The DNA of the CDR3 is TGTGCCAGCAGCTTAAATCCTCAGCCGGGCTACACCTTC. Amino acids: CASSLNPQPGYTF.

This clonotype was recorded many times. This sequence joins TRBV12-3 or TRBV12-4 and TRBJ1-6, with no clear D. The V end was cut by 3 bases, the J end by 13 bases, with 13 bases between. The CDR3 runs to 13 residues. CDR3 coding DNA: TGTGCCAGCAGTTTCGCACTGGCACCGCCCCTCCACTTT. Translating it yields CASSFALAPPLHF.

In its sample, this clonotype was seen a few times. The rearrangement joins TRBV20-1 to TRBJ2-2; 9 nucleotides line up with TRBD2. The V gene end was trimmed by 6 bases and the J gene end by 6 bases; junction bases not matched to a gene: 14. The CDR3 has 16 residues. Germline CDR1 reads DFQATT; CDR2 reads SNEGSKA (reference sequence). For the CDR3, the DNA is TGCAGTGCGGGTCAGGGGGGCGGGGGGGCCCCCGGGGAGCTGTTTTTT. This translates into CSAGQGGGGAPGELFF.

This clonotype appeared many times. The chain has TRBV24-1 and TRBJ1-2; no reliable D call. The CDR3 consists of 14 residues. V was shortened by 2 bases and J by 3 bases, with 9 bases between the two germline ends. CDR1 is KGHDR, CDR2 SFDVKD, per germline. DNA for the CDR3: TGTGCCACCAGTGATTCCTATGGGTACTATGGCTACACCTTC. Residues: CATSDSYGYYGYTF.

This clonotype was detected ten times or more. V is TRBV28 and J is TRBJ2-3; D is uncertain. Trimming pared 6 bases from V and 2 bases from J, leaving 12 bases between. Germline lookup yields CDR1 MDHEN and CDR2 SYDVKM. This CDR3 has 14 amino acids. The CDR3 spells CASRSRGYTDTQYF. In DNA, the CDR3 is TGTGCCAGCAGATCCAGAGGCTACACAGATACGCAGTATTTT. The full variable domain, with the rest looked up from reference TRBV28 and TRBJ2-3, is DVKVTQSSRYLVKRTGEKVFLECVQDMDHENMFWYRQDPGLGLRLIYFSYDVKMKEKGDIPEGYSVSREKKERFSLILESASTNQTSMYLCASRSRGYTDTQYFGPGTRLTVL.

The chain couples TRBV5-5 to TRBJ2-4; 7 positions match TRBD1. The junction had 8 bases not matched to a gene; V was cut back by 3 bases and J by 2 bases. The CDR3 has 16 amino acids. The germline V gene encodes CDR1 SGHKS and CDR2 YYEKEE (reference sequence). CDR3 protein: CASSWVYRGSKNIQYF. The CDR3 DNA is TGTGCCAGCAGCTGGGTCTACAGGGGATCCAAAAACATTCAGTACTTC.

This clonotype was recorded at least ten times. This chain connects TRBV20-1 to TRBJ1-2; D ambiguous. Germline V gene data show CDR1 as DFQATT and CDR2 as SNEGSKA (reference sequence). Trimming took off 0 bases at V and 3 bases at J, with 8 bases between the two ends. The CDR3 has 13 amino acids. DNA for the CDR3: TGCAGTGCTAGAGATACCGCGGACTATGGCTACACCTTC. Residues: CSARDTADYGYTF.

This clonotype was counted at least ten times. The chain couples TRBV11-3 to TRBJ2-3; weak D call: TRBD2 (6 bases). Trimming took off 0 bases at V and 6 bases at J, with 10 bases between the two ends. Germline values: CDR1 SGHNT, CDR2 YENEEA. CDR3 length equals 14 residues. In DNA, the CDR3 is TGTGCCAGCAGCTTAGATCGGGGGAGGGATACGCAGTATTTT. It is translated as CASSLDRGRDTQYF.

This clonotype was observed a handful of times. A much bigger clone sits one base away, suggesting this may be a read error. V gene TRBV12-3 or TRBV12-4 combines with J gene TRBJ1-5, with a tentative D call TRBD1 (5 bases). The CDR3 is made up of 15 amino acids. The V and J ends lost 8 bases and 1 base respectively, with 15 bases between them. CDR3 residues: CASGDLRVSNQPQHF. CDR3 sequence (DNA): TGTGCCAGCGGGGACCTGAGGGTGAGCAATCAGCCCCAGCATTTT.

This clonotype was found a few times. The chain recombines TRBV6-1 with TRBJ1-1, with 7 bases fitting TRBD1. From germline, CDR1 is MNHNS and CDR2 SASEGT. CDR3 size: 11 residues. Unmatched junction bases numbered 2, after V lost 5 bases and J lost 8 bases. CDR3 DNA sequence: TGTGCCAGCAGTACACAGGGGGAAGCTTTCTTT. This translates into CASSTQGEAFF.

This clonotype has a count of ten or more. The rearrangement links TRBV28 to TRBJ1-4; D not certain. Trimming took off 2 bases at V and 0 bases at J, with 7 bases between the two ends. The CDR3 consists of 15 residues. Germline-derived CDR1 and CDR2 are MDHEN and SYDVKM. The CDR3 DNA follows: TGTGCCAGCAGTTTACCCCTTGCAACTAATGAAAAACTGTTTTTT. It encodes CASSLPLATNEKLFF.

The chain uses TRBV28 and TRBJ2-2; maybe TRBD2 (6 bases). Trimming pared 6 bases from V and 2 bases from J, leaving 13 bases between. Per the germline V gene, CDR1 is MDHEN and CDR2 is SYDVKM. The CDR3 has 15 amino acids. Here the CDR3 DNA reads TGTGCCAGCAGCCCGAGCGGGTCTAACACCGGGGAGCTGTTTTTT. Amino acids: CASSPSGSNTGELFF.

The chain recombines TRBV7-2 with TRBJ2-1; perhaps TRBD2 as D (7 bases). CDR1 SGHTA and CDR2 FQGNSA come from the germline V gene. CDR3 length: 14 amino acids. The V end was cut by 0 bases, the J end by 9 bases, with 12 bases between. This chain's CDR3 is CASSLAGGRGEQFF. Here the CDR3 DNA reads TGTGCCAGCAGCTTAGCCGGGGGGCGGGGTGAGCAGTTCTTC.